A selection of T cell receptor beta chains follows, all from one sample in a study of blood T cell repertoires in COVID-19. The repertoire was sequenced with immunoSEQ multiplex PCR; TCRdb's copy has only in-frame clones and lacks some. The table has 250,000 or so clones, roughly 90% seen once. Sequences were obtained from peripheral blood. The receptors were sampled from an older woman with COVID-19, enrolled during active disease. CDR3s include the opening cysteine and the closing phenylalanine or tryptophan. D genes are given only for firm matches. Not every row has a clone size; where given, it reads once, few, many or a size class.

>TRBV6-2/TRBV6-3|-|-|TRBJ1-3
CASSYPYLSGNTIYF
TGTGCCAGCAGTTACCCTTATTTGAGCGGAAACACCATATATTTT
>TRBV6-5|-|TRBD1|TRBJ2-1
CASSSIRGLSYNEQFF
TGTGCCAGCAGTTCTATCAGGGGGCTTTCCTACAATGAGCAGTTCTTC
>TRBV29-1|once|-|TRBJ1-1
CSAAEGGGVTEAFF
TGCAGCGCGGCCGAGGGCGGGGGCGTCACTGAAGCTTTCTTT
>TRBV5-4|-|-|TRBJ2-3
CASSFPDSRRDTQYF
TGTGCCAGCAGCTTCCCGGACAGCCGGAGGGATACGCAGTATTTT
>TRBV18|-|-|TRBJ2-3
CASSRTRGSASTDTQYF
TGTGCCAGCTCACGCACCCGGGGTAGCGCCAGCACAGATACGCAGTATTTT
>TRBV3-1/TRBV3-2|-|TRBD1|TRBJ1-1
CASSLGTGNTEAFF
TGTGCCAGCAGCCTTGGGACAGGGAACACTGAAGCTTTCTTT
>TRBV3-1/TRBV3-2|-|TRBD1|TRBJ1-4
CASSVTTGANEKLFF
TGTGCCAGCAGCGTTACGACAGGGGCTAATGAAAAACTGTTTTTT
>TRBV5-6|-|-|TRBJ2-5
CASSSGYQETQYF
TGTGCCAGCAGCTCAGGGTACCAAGAGACCCAGTACTTC
>TRBV6-2/TRBV6-3|-|-|TRBJ2-6
CASSRLQTGANVLTF
TGTGCCAGCAGCCGCCTCCAGACTGGGGCCAACGTCCTGACTTTC
>TRBV9|-|-|TRBJ1-2
CASSVLMTGTNYGYTF
TGTGCCAGCAGCGTATTAATGACAGGAACTAACTATGGCTACACCTTC
>TRBV6-5|-|TRBD2|TRBJ2-4
CASGRGIDKNIQYF
TGTGCCAGCGGGCGGGGGATCGACAAAAACATTCAGTACTTC
>TRBV4-3|-|TRBD2|TRBJ2-3
CASSQRGGGVDTQYF
TGCGCCAGCAGCCAACGGGGGGGCGGAGTAGATACGCAGTATTTT
>TRBV30|-|TRBD1|TRBJ2-2
CAWGTGNTGELFF
TGTGCCTGGGGGACAGGGAACACCGGGGAGCTGTTTTTT
>TRBV27|-|-|TRBJ2-5
CASSLNRATETQYF
TGTGCCAGCAGTTTAAACAGGGCTACTGAGACCCAGTACTTC
>TRBV2|-|TRBD1|TRBJ1-5
CASSGTGGGNQPQHF
TGTGCCAGCAGCGGAACAGGGGGAGGAAATCAGCCCCAGCATTTT
>TRBV7-2|-|-|TRBJ2-1
CASSLGAQGGNEQFF
TGTGCCAGCAGCTTAGGTGCCCAGGGGGGTAATGAGCAGTTCTTC
>TRBV5-6|-|-|TRBJ1-1
CASSFNGRAEAFF
TGTGCCAGCAGCTTCAATGGCCGGGCTGAAGCTTTCTTT
>TRBV5-1|-|TRBD1|TRBJ2-5
CASSPDRAVGETQYF
TGCGCCAGCAGCCCCGACAGGGCAGTAGGGGAGACCCAGTACTTC
>TRBV7-2|-|TRBD1|TRBJ1-5
CASSPWTGDQPQHF
TGTGCCAGCAGCCCCTGGACAGGGGATCAGCCCCAGCATTTT
>TRBV10-3|-|TRBD2|TRBJ2-5
CAISESYLAGQETQYF
TGTGCCATCAGTGAATCGTATCTAGCGGGACAAGAGACCCAGTACTTC
>TRBV27|-|TRBD1|TRBJ1-3
CASSLFQGDGNTIYF
TGTGCCAGCAGTTTATTCCAGGGGGATGGAAACACCATATATTTT
>TRBV12-3/TRBV12-4|-|-|TRBJ1-1
CASSLAGNTEAFF
TGTGCCAGCAGTTTGGCGGGTAACACTGAAGCTTTCTTT
>TRBV7-9|-|-|TRBJ2-1
CASTIRGYNEQFF
TGTGCCAGCACCATTCGGGGTTACAATGAGCAGTTCTTC
>TRBV19|-|-|TRBJ2-1
CATSGLSYNEQFF
TGTGCCACCAGCGGGCTCTCCTACAATGAGCAGTTCTTC
>TRBV7-2|-|-|TRBJ2-3
CASSLMGASTDTQYF
TGTGCCAGCAGCTTAATGGGAGCCTCCACAGATACGCAGTATTTT
>TRBV3-1/TRBV3-2|-|-|TRBJ1-3
CASSFTGRGGNTIYF
TGTGCCAGCAGCTTTACAGGGCGAGGGGGAAACACCATATATTTT
>TRBV29-1|once|TRBD2|TRBJ2-2
CSVSGGVSTGELFF
TGCAGCGTTTCGGGGGGGGTCAGCACCGGGGAGCTGTTTTTT
>TRBV7-9|-|-|TRBJ2-1
CASTPWPEGFGEQFF
TGTGCCAGCACCCCTTGGCCAGAGGGATTTGGTGAGCAGTTCTTC
>TRBV21-1|-|-|TRBJ2-2
CASSKVRGGILNTGELFF
TGTGCCAGCAGCAAAGTGAGGGGCGGGATATTGAACACCGGGGAGCTGTTTTTT